The 16 T cell receptor beta chains listed next were all sequenced from one sample in a study of cytomegalovirus exposure and HLA in healthy donors. PCR used 60 Vbeta primers and 13 Jbeta primers. The repertoire was sequenced with immunoSEQ multiplex PCR; TCRdb's copy has only in-frame clones and lacks some. The sample lists around 140,000 clones, around 77% occurring once. The sample was PBMCs. These TCRs come from a male donor in good health and CMV-seropositive.

The rearrangement links TRBV6-6 to TRBJ1-2; D possibly corresponds to TRBD1 (5 bases). V was trimmed by 7 bases and J by 4 bases, leaving 13 bases between them. CDR1 and CDR2 from the germline V gene are MNHNY and SVGAGI (reference sequence). The CDR3 is made up of 13 amino acids. CDR3 protein: CASKAGPGYGYTF. The CDR3 DNA is TGTGCCAGCAAGGCAGGGCCAGGCTATGGCTACACCTTC.

J is TRBJ1-1 and V is TRBV7-9; unclear D gene. The V end lost 5 bases, the J end lost 6 bases, and 10 bases lay between the germline ends. Germline CDR1 and CDR2: SEHNR and FQNEAQ (reference sequence). This CDR3 has 12 residues. The DNA for the CDR3 is TGTGCCAGCAGCCCTGGCTCGTCTGAAGCTTTCTTT. Encoded protein: CASSPGSSEAFF.

The chain joins TRBV7-8 to TRBJ2-1, with 9 bases lining up with TRBD2. Germline CDR1 SGHVS, CDR2 FQNEAQ. The CDR3 is 16 residues long. The junction had 9 bases not matched to a gene; V was cut back by 2 bases and J by 7 bases. In nucleotides, the CDR3 is TGTGCCAGCAGCTTATCGGGGCGGGGGGGGAGTAATGAGCAGTTCTTC. It specifies CASSLSGRGGSNEQFF.

The J gene is TRBJ2-1, the V gene TRBV19; the match to TRBD1 covers 9 bases. V shed 4 bases and J 6 bases; nucleotides not matched to a gene: 7. The CDR3 has 15 amino acids. Germline loops: CDR1 LNHDA, CDR2 SQIVND (reference sequence). The CDR3 DNA follows: TGTGCCAGTAGTAAATGGACAGGGGTCGTCAATGAGCAGTTCTTC. Translated: CASSKWTGVVNEQFF. Based on the CDR3 plus reference TRBV19 and TRBJ2-1, the full variable domain is DGGITQSPKYLFRKEGQNVTLSCEQNLNHDAMYWYRQDPGQGLRLIYYSQIVNDFQKGDIAEGYSVSREKKESFPLTVTSAQKNPTAFYLCASSKWTGVVNEQFFGPGTRLTVL.

The CDR3 loop reads CASSRRAQETQYF. CDR3 DNA sequence: TGTGCCAGCAGCAGGCGGGCACAAGAGACCCAGTACTTC. The gene calls are TRBV9 and TRBJ2-5, with D perhaps matching TRBD2 (5 bases). V lost 4 bases and J 2 bases, leaving 9 bases between the germline ends. The CDR3 spans 13 residues. Germline values: CDR1 SGDLS, CDR2 YYNGEE. The whole variable domain, filled in from reference TRBV9 and TRBJ2-5, reads DSGVTQTPKHLITATGQRVTLRCSPRSGDLSVYWYQQSLDQGLQFLIQYYNGEERAKGNILERFSAQQFPDLHSELNLSSLELGDSALYFCASSRRAQETQYFGPGTRLLVL.

This chain joins TRBV11-2 and TRBJ2-1, with a tentative D call TRBD2 (7 bases). The CDR3 sequence is 16 residues long. The germline V gene encodes CDR1 SGHAT and CDR2 FQNNGV. Trimming took off 1 base at V and 3 bases at J, with 13 bases between the two ends. CDR3 coding DNA: TGTGCCAGCAGCTTAGCCGCGGGGGCCATCTACAATGAGCAGTTCTTC. The encoded protein is CASSLAAGAIYNEQFF.

This chain joins TRBV7-7 and TRBJ2-1; tentative D call: TRBD2 (5 bases). The V end was cut by 2 bases, the J end by 8 bases, with 10 bases between. In germline, CDR1 is SSHAT, CDR2 FNYEAQ (reference sequence). This CDR3 region has 13 residues. The CDR3 loop reads CASSLYRDDEQFF. The CDR3 coding sequence is TGTGCCAGCAGCTTATACCGGGATGATGAGCAGTTCTTC.

This chain connects TRBV9 to TRBJ2-5; the D gene is possibly TRBD2 (6 bases). The CDR3 extends over 15 amino acids. V lost 0 bases, J lost 2 bases, and 11 bases lay in between. Germline loops: CDR1 SGDLS, CDR2 YYNGEE. The CDR3 here is CASSVGDSPQETQYF. The DNA of the CDR3 is TGTGCCAGCAGCGTAGGGGACTCCCCGCAAGAGACCCAGTACTTC.

The chain recombines TRBV19 with TRBJ2-2, with 8 nucleotides matching TRBD1. CDR1 and CDR2 (germline): LNHDA, SQIVND (reference sequence). The J segment lost 2 bases and the V segment lost 3 bases, leaving 5 bases of the junction unmatched. This CDR3 region has 16 residues. The CDR3 DNA follows: TGTGCCAGTAGTATTGGGACAGGTTCTAACACCGGGGAGCTGTTTTTT. Translating it yields CASSIGTGSNTGELFF.

V gene TRBV30 combines with J gene TRBJ2-1, with TRBD1 identical over 8 bases. There are 15 residues in the CDR3. Trimming took 1 base from V and 6 from J; bases not matched to a gene: 8. The germline gives CDR1 GTSNPN, CDR2 SVGIG (reference sequence). The CDR3 region is CAWSGVQGAFNEQFF. The CDR3 nucleotides read TGTGCCTGGAGTGGGGTCCAGGGGGCGTTCAATGAGCAGTTCTTC.

The genes are TRBV2 and TRBJ1-1; unclear D gene. V lost 6 bases and J lost 5, with 7 bases in between. Germline CDR1 reads SNHLY; CDR2 reads FYNNEI. The CDR3 loop spans 11 amino acids. In DNA form, the CDR3 reads TGTGCCAGCAGGTTAAATACTGAAGCTTTCTTT. Protein: CASRLNTEAFF.

This clone has a handful of counts. The chain couples TRBV6-1 to TRBJ1-5, with D maybe TRBD1 (6 bases). From germline, CDR1 is MNHNS and CDR2 SASEGT. Trimming cost V 0 bases and J 6 bases, with 12 bases left between them. The CDR3 is 15 residues long. DNA of the CDR3: TGTGCCAGCAGTGAAGCGAGGGGGGGTGGTCAGCCCCAGCATTTT. Its protein is CASSEARGGGQPQHF.

The rearrangement uses TRBV27 and TRBJ2-5; 7 nucleotides agree with TRBD1. The J call may not be correct, given that the DNA end is closer to TRBJ2-7. The CDR3 has 15 amino acids. Germline V gives CDR1 MNHEY, CDR2 SMNVEV (reference sequence). The CDR3 coding sequence is TGTGCCAGCAGTCATCTCCTGACAGGGCGGAACGAGCAGTACTTC. It yields the protein CASSHLLTGRNEQYF.

This rearrangement joins TRBV14 to TRBJ1-2; TRBD1 might be the D (5 bases). CDR1 is SGHDN and CDR2 is FVKESK in the germline V gene. V was trimmed by 1 base and J by 2 bases, leaving 8 bases between them. The CDR3 length is 14 residues. The CDR3 DNA follows: TGTGCCAGCAGCCAAGGGACATTCAACTATGGCTACACCTTC. Its translation: CASSQGTFNYGYTF.

The chain is built from TRBV28 and TRBJ1-4; 8 bases align to TRBD1. Germline CDR1 reads MDHEN; CDR2 reads SYDVKM. V was clipped by 7 bases and J by 6 bases; unmatched bases: 7. The CDR3 sequence is 14 residues long. The CDR3 loop reads CASTMTGVYEKLFF. The CDR3 DNA sequence: TGTGCCAGCACCATGACAGGGGTATATGAAAAACTGTTTTTT. The variable domain in full, completed from reference TRBV28 and TRBJ1-4, reads DVKVTQSSRYLVKRTGEKVFLECVQDMDHENMFWYRQDPGLGLRLIYFSYDVKMKEKGDIPEGYSVSREKKERFSLILESASTNQTSMYLCASTMTGVYEKLFFGSGTQLSVL.

The chain is built from TRBV5-1 and TRBJ2-7; 9 bases line up with TRBD1. V lost 4 bases to trimming and J lost 7 bases; unmatched junction nucleotides: 9. Germline CDR1 reads SGHRS; CDR2 reads YFSETQ. The CDR3 runs to 14 residues. The CDR3 reads CASSRGTGSGEQYF. The CDR3 DNA follows: TGCGCCAGCAGCCGGGGGACAGGGTCGGGGGAGCAGTACTTC. Full variable domain (remainder filled in from reference TRBV5-1 and TRBJ2-7): KAGVTQTPRYLIKTRGQQVTLSCSPISGHRSVSWYQQTPGQGLQFLFEYFSETQRNKGNFPGRFSGRQFSNSRSEMNVSTLELGDSALYLCASSRGTGSGEQYFGPGTRLTVT.